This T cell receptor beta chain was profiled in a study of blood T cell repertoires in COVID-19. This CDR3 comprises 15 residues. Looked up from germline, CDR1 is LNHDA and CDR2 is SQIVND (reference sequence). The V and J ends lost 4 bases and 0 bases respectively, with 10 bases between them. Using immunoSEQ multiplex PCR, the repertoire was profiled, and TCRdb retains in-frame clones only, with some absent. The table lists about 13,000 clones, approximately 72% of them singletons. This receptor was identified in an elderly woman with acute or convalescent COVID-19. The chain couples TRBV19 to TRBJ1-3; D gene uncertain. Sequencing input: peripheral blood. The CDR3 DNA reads TGTGCCAGTAGTACGGACTGGAGCTCTGGAAACACCATATATTTT. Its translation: CASSTDWSSGNTIYF.